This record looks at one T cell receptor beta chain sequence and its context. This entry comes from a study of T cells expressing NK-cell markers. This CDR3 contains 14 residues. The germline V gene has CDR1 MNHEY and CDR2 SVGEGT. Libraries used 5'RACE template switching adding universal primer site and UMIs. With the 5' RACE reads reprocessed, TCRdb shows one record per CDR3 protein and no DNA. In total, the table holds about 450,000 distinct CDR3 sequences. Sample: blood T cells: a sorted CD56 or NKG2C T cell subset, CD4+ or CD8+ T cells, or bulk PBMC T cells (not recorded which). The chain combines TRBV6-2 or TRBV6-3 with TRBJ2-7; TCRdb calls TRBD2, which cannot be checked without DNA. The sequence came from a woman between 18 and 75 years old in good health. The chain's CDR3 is CASNTSGRRGEQYF.